The next 14 T cell receptor beta chains were all read from a single sample in a study of regulatory T cells in long-lasting Graves disease. Time point noted: newly diagnosed GD, antithyroid drugs for less than 3 months. The TCR library was made from RNA extracted from PBMCs. Sequencing libraries for TCR beta were prepared with iRepertoire HTBI primers and Arm-PCR of CDR3 regions. TCRdb re-analysed the multiplex PCR reads in MiXCR, keeping a single row per CDR3 protein. Found here are roughly 420,000 distinct CDR3 sequences, about a sixth of them singletons; the top ten hold roughly 10%. The same specimen was also included in a second study, on T cells in Graves' hyperthyroidism and ophthalmopathy.

This specimen consisted of peripheral blood mononuclear cells (PBMCs), obtained at new diagnosis, from a patient treated with antithyroid drugs. The source is a woman aged 25-40 years with Graves disease.

This clonotype was observed many times. This CDR3 is CATSDPITGSGRQYF. CDR3 sequence (DNA): TGTGCCACCAGTGACCCGATAACAGGGTCCGGGAGGCAGTATTTT. The rearrangement uses TRBV24-1 and TRBJ2-3, with D perhaps matching TRBD1 or TRBD2 (6 bases each). The CDR3 is 15 residues long. V shed 4 bases and J shed 11 bases, with 21 bases lying between them. CDR1 and CDR2 (germline): KGHDR, SFDVKD.

The J gene is TRBJ2-5, the V gene TRBV20-1; 7 nucleotides match TRBD1. The CDR3 extends over 13 amino acids. CDR1 and CDR2 from the germline V gene are DFQATT and SNEGSKA (reference sequence). J was trimmed by 0 bases and V by 5 bases; bases with no gene match: 3. The CDR3 DNA is TGCAGTGCTCCGACAGGGAACCAAGAGACCCAGTACTTC. This translates into CSAPTGNQETQYF.

This clonotype has at least ten counts. The chain joins TRBV18 to TRBJ2-7, with 9 bases that match TRBD1. Germline loops: CDR1 KGHSH, CDR2 LQKENI. V shed 4 bases, J shed 2 bases, and the junction held 9 bases outside the gene matches. CDR3 length equals 16 residues. The CDR3 loop reads CASSRGPGQGTYEQYF. In DNA form, the CDR3 reads TGTGCCAGCTCACGGGGACCGGGACAGGGAACCTACGAGCAGTACTTC. Supplemented by reference TRBV18 and TRBJ2-7, the full variable domain reads NAGVMQNPRHLVRRRGQEARLRCSPMKGHSHVYWYRQLPEEGLKFMVYLQKENIIDESGMPKERFSAEFPKEGPSILRIQQVVRGDSAAYFCASSRGPGQGTYEQYFGPGTRLTVT.

V is TRBV6-9 and J is TRBJ2-3; D perhaps matches TRBD2 (6 bases). The length of the CDR3 is 15 residues. V was trimmed by 3 bases and J by 1 base, leaving 11 bases between them. Germline V gives CDR1 MNHGY, CDR2 SVAAGI. For the CDR3, the DNA is TGTGCCAGCAGTTACGTAAGACTAGGCACAGATACGCAGTATTTT. This encodes CASSYVRLGTDTQYF.

This clonotype was recorded at least ten times. This rearrangement joins TRBV12-3 or TRBV12-4 to TRBJ2-3; D may correspond to TRBD1 or TRBD2 (5 bases each). This CDR3 has 14 residues. V lost 8 bases, J lost 8 bases, and 20 bases lay in between. The CDR3 protein is CASAYRDLSGTQYF. CDR3 bases: TGTGCCAGCGCCTACCGGGACCTTTCGGGTACGCAGTATTTT.

The chain is built from TRBV5-4 and TRBJ1-3; 8 nucleotides align to TRBD1. The CDR3 runs to 17 residues. The junction had 7 bases not matched to a gene; V was cut back by 0 bases and J by 2 bases. CDR1 and CDR2 from the germline V gene are SGHNT and YYREEE (reference sequence). The CDR3 coding sequence is TGTGCCAGCAGCTTGGGAGGGGCAGGGGGCGCTGGAAACACCATATATTTT. Amino acids: CASSLGGAGGAGNTIYF.

This clonotype showed up many times. CDR3 sequence (DNA): TGTGCCAGCAGCCAAGGCGAGGGGTTCGAGCAGTACTTC. This sequence encodes CASSQGEGFEQYF. This chain joins TRBV3-1 and TRBJ2-7, with D perhaps given as TRBD1 or TRBD2 (5 bases each). The CDR3 runs to 13 residues. The germline V gene has CDR1 LGHDT and CDR2 YNNKEL (reference sequence). V shed 1 base and J shed 6 bases, with 10 bases lying between them.

This clonotype has at least ten counts. The chain recombines TRBV6-2 or TRBV6-3 with TRBJ2-3; TRBD2 matches at 8 bases. The CDR3 loop spans 16 amino acids. Losses at the gene ends were 0 bases for V and 6 bases for J; bases not matched to a gene: 8. Per the germline V gene, CDR1 is MNHEY and CDR2 is SVGEGT. CDR3 sequence: CASSYSGTRGGDTQYF. The CDR3 nucleotides are TGTGCCAGCAGTTACTCCGGGACTAGGGGGGGGGATACGCAGTATTTT.

Of note for this clonotype: One base away lies a much larger clone, so this may be a sequencing read error. The chain carries TRBV7-9 and TRBJ2-5, with D possibly being TRBD2 (6 bases). Germline CDR1 SEHNR, CDR2 FQNEAQ (reference sequence). Trimming removed 4 bases from V and 3 bases from J, with 18 bases in between. The CDR3 length is 16 residues. Written as DNA, the CDR3 is TGTGCCAGCAGCTCCCTCCGGGGGATGCACAAAGAGACCCAGTACTTC. As protein: CASSSLRGMHKETQYF.

This clonotype turned up a few times. The chain employs TRBV12-3 or TRBV12-4 and TRBJ1-2; a weak D match, TRBD1 (5 bases). The ends were cut back, 1 base at V and 3 bases at J, with 12 bases in the middle. The CDR3 is made up of 15 amino acids. DNA of the CDR3: TGTGCCAGCAGTTTAGGCTGGGACGCGGACTATGGCTACACCTTC. It translates to CASSLGWDADYGYTF.

This clonotype was counted at least ten times. An end of the junction differs from the germline gene, which may be a read error. DNA of the CDR3: TGCGCCAGCAGCCTCGGACTAGCGGAGTCCTACGAGCAGTACTTC. This translates into CASSLGLAESYEQYF. This chain connects TRBV11-2 to TRBJ2-7, with TRBD2 matching over 10 bases. Germline values: CDR1 SGHAT, CDR2 FQNNGV. There are 15 residues in the CDR3.

In this sample, this clonotype turned up many times. J is TRBJ2-5 and V is TRBV7-9; perhaps TRBD2 as D (5 bases). This CDR3 has 14 amino acids. CDR1 and CDR2 from the germline V gene are SEHNR and FQNEAQ (reference sequence). V lost 5 bases and J 7 bases, leaving 17 bases between the germline ends. The CDR3 region has the DNA TGTGCCAGCAGCCAGGACTTTGCGCGAGGGACCCAGTACTTC. Protein product: CASSQDFARGTQYF.

This clonotype was seen repeatedly, ten times or more. This sequence joins TRBV18 and TRBJ1-5, with TRBD1 identical over 9 bases. CDR1 KGHSH and CDR2 LQKENI come from the germline V gene. Trimming removed 4 bases from V and 4 bases from J; junction bases left unmatched: 5. The CDR3 sequence is 15 residues long. CDR3 nucleotides: TGTGCCAGCTCACAACAGGGGGCGGATAATCAGCCCCAGCATTTT. Its translation: CASSQQGADNQPQHF. Complete variable domain (other parts from reference TRBV18 and TRBJ1-5): NAGVMQNPRHLVRRRGQEARLRCSPMKGHSHVYWYRQLPEEGLKFMVYLQKENIIDESGMPKERFSAEFPKEGPSILRIQQVVRGDSAAYFCASSQQGADNQPQHFGDGTRLSIL.

This clonotype came up many times. V gene TRBV20-1 combines with J gene TRBJ1-5, with D possibly matching TRBD1 (5 bases). Trimming left V 3 bases short and J 7 bases short, with 13 bases between. Germline values: CDR1 DFQATT, CDR2 SNEGSKA (reference sequence). The CDR3 length is 13 residues. The CDR3 nucleotides read TGCAGTGCTAGCGGGGGGATGAGGCAGCCCCAGCATTTT. Encoded protein: CSASGGMRQPQHF.